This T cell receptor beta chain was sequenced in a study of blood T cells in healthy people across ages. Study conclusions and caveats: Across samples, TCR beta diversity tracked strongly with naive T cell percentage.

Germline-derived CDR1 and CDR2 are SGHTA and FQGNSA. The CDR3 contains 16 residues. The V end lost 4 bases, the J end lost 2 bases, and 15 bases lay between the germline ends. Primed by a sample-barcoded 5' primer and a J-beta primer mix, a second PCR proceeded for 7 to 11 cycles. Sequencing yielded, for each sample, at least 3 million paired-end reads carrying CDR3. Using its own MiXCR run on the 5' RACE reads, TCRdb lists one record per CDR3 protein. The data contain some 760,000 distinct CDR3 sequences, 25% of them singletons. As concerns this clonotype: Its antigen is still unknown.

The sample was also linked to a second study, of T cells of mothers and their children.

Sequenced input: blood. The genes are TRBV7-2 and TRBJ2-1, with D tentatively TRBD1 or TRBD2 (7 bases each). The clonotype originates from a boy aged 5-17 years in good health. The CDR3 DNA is TGTGCCAGCAGCTCCTCAGGGGGGACTACCTACAATGAGCAGTTCTTC. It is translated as CASSSSGGTTYNEQFF.